This is a list of T cell receptor beta chains from one sample in a study of cytomegalovirus exposure and HLA in healthy donors. The table came from immunoSEQ multiplex PCR; TCRdb's copy has only in-frame clones and leaves some out. The sample has about 160,000 clones; over 75% are singletons. What was sequenced was PBMCs. All receptors derive from a woman in her 30s in good health and CMV-seronegative. CDR3s include the opening cysteine and the closing phenylalanine or tryptophan. Each record gives: D gene, J gene, V gene, clone size, CDR3 protein, CDR3 DNA. D genes are given only for firm matches. Some rows have no size entry. The others give once, few or many, or a class for an expanded clone.

.	TRBJ1-1	TRBV7-2	.	CASSLFYRNTEAFF	TGTGCCAGCAGCTTATTTTACAGGAACACTGAAGCTTTCTTT
.	TRBJ1-1	TRBV5-1	.	CASSLTPRTEAFF	TGCGCCAGCAGCTTAACCCCGAGGACTGAAGCTTTCTTT
.	TRBJ2-6	TRBV5-1	.	CASSLQGTGANVLTF	TGCGCCAGCAGCTTACAGGGAACCGGGGCCAACGTCCTGACTTTC
.	TRBJ1-1	TRBV10-3	few	CAISETGNTEAFF	TGTGCCATCAGTGAGACAGGGAACACTGAAGCTTTCTTT
.	TRBJ1-3	TRBV5-1	.	CASSLAGESSGNTIYF	TGCGCCAGCAGCTTGGCAGGGGAAAGCTCTGGAAACACCATATATTTT
.	TRBJ2-3	TRBV18	.	CASSPMGRGTDTQYF	TGTGCCAGCTCACCAATGGGGAGAGGCACAGATACGCAGTATTTT
TRBD1	TRBJ2-7	TRBV28	.	CASSPSSGQGNEQYF	TGTGCCAGCAGTCCCTCCTCCGGACAGGGGAACGAGCAGTACTTC
.	TRBJ1-1	TRBV11-1	few	CASSFPGMNTEAFF	TGTGCCAGCAGCTTCCCAGGAATGAACACTGAAGCTTTCTTT
TRBD2	TRBJ2-3	TRBV6-4	.	CASSPSSGGATDTQYF	TGTGCCAGCAGTCCGTCAAGCGGGGGGGCCACAGATACGCAGTATTTT
.	TRBJ2-5	TRBV5-1	.	CASSFQGQETQYF	TGCGCCAGCAGCTTCCAGGGGCAAGAGACCCAGTACTTC
.	TRBJ2-1	TRBV2	once	CASSEDGGSEQFF	TGTGCCAGCAGTGAAGACGGGGGTAGCGAGCAGTTCTTC
.	TRBJ1-5	TRBV19	.	CASSIPTGLLSNQPQHF	TGTGCCAGTAGTATTCCGACAGGACTCCTTAGCAATCAGCCCCAGCATTTT
TRBD1	TRBJ2-2	TRBV11-1	few	CASSPRRDSNTGELFF	TGTGCCAGCAGCCCACGTCGGGACAGTAACACCGGGGAGCTGTTTTTT
.	TRBJ1-1	TRBV6-5	once	CASSYVGDTEAFF	TGTGCCAGCAGTTACGTAGGGGACACTGAAGCTTTCTTT
TRBD1	TRBJ2-1	TRBV6-5	few	CASSYGTGQQFF	TGTGCCAGCAGCTATGGGACAGGGCAGCAGTTCTTC
TRBD1	TRBJ1-5	TRBV27	.	CASIHRGVISNQPQHF	TGTGCCAGCATTCACAGGGGAGTAATAAGCAATCAGCCCCAGCATTTT
TRBD1	TRBJ1-1	TRBV5-1	.	CASRRDRNTEAFF	TGCGCCAGCAGGCGGGACAGGAACACTGAAGCTTTCTTT
TRBD1	TRBJ1-1	TRBV6-5	.	CATRPPQGTAFF	TGTGCCACCAGGCCCCCACAGGGGACAGCTTTCTTT
.	TRBJ1-1	TRBV5-4	.	CASIGGGRGTEAFF	TGTGCCAGCATAGGTGGGGGCCGGGGCACTGAAGCTTTCTTT
.	TRBJ1-1	TRBV28	few	CASRTIDRENTEAFF	TGTGCCAGCAGGACAATCGACAGAGAGAACACTGAAGCTTTCTTT
TRBD2	TRBJ2-7	TRBV2	.	CASRLAGVLEQYF	TGTGCCAGCAGACTAGCGGGGGTCTTAGAGCAGTACTTC
TRBD1	TRBJ1-5	TRBV10-3	.	CASTPGQGAKPQHF	TGTGCCAGCACTCCGGGACAGGGCGCTAAGCCCCAGCATTTT
TRBD1	TRBJ2-3	TRBV12-5	few	CASGLPTGTGPTDTQYF	TGTGCTAGTGGTTTGCCAACCGGGACAGGGCCCACAGATACGCAGTATTTT
.	TRBJ1-3	TRBV11-2	.	CASSAIYRENTIYF	TGTGCCAGCAGCGCCATATACAGGGAAAACACCATATATTTT
TRBD2	TRBJ2-2	TRBV2	once	CASSSSGGEAAGELFF	TGTGCCAGCAGTTCTAGCGGGGGGGAGGCCGCCGGGGAGCTGTTTTTT
.	TRBJ2-7	TRBV5-6	.	CASSLRGSEVSYEQYF	TGTGCCAGCAGCTTGAGGGGGAGCGAAGTCTCCTACGAGCAGTACTTC
.	TRBJ2-3	TRBV5-1	.	CASSLNVVSRTDTQYF	TGCGCCAGCAGCTTGAACGTGGTCAGTCGCACAGATACGCAGTATTTT
.	TRBJ1-3	TRBV7-8	few	CASSLAPRGVSGNTIYF	TGTGCCAGCAGCTTAGCGCCCAGGGGAGTCTCTGGAAACACCATATATTTT